This T cell receptor (beta chain) is drawn from a study of blood T cell repertoires in COVID-19. Across the study: Some COVID-19 samples were acute and others convalescent; all came from the United States, Italy and Spain.

The age range of participants was about 18 to 89 years, with residence in under 25 US areas. Categorization into cohorts depended on clinical history that participants reported. Method: immunoSEQ multiplex PCR; TCRdb's copy keeps in-frame clones and lacks some. The table lists roughly 130,000 clones, 84% of them singletons, with under 5% in the top ten. Germline CDR1 reads SEHNR; CDR2 reads FQNEAQ (reference sequence). The CDR3 has 14 residues. Trimming cost V 7 bases and J 5 bases; bases outside gene matches: 9. This TCR was sampled from a woman under 40 who had recovered from COVID-19. The chain combines TRBV7-9 with TRBJ2-7, with 9 bases that match TRBD1. The sample taken for sequencing was PBMCs or T cells enriched from blood (not recorded which). The CDR3 loop is CASTRDRGVDEQYF. As DNA, the CDR3 is TGTGCCAGCACCAGAGACAGGGGGGTCGACGAGCAGTACTTC.